This is a list of T cell receptor beta chains from one sample in a study of T cell repertoires in cytomegalovirus infection. TCRdb reprocessed the reads with MiXCR, giving one entry per CDR3 protein. This table has about 310,000 distinct CDR3 sequences, 17% appearing once. The sample taken for sequencing was PBMCs. Receptor source: a human donor in good health (CMV status not recorded). Some clones in this sample may be carry-over from other donors' samples. The conserved cysteine and the conserved F or W are not part of the CDR3 here. A row's size may be missing; if present it is once, few, many or a size class.

>few|TRBV15|TRBJ2-5
ATSRDRSYETQY
>-|TRBV7-2|TRBJ2-5
ASSLDSATETQY
>many|TRBV7-9|TRBJ1-1
ASSLEMNTEAF
>few|TRBV7-3|TRBJ1-2
ASSLSSGPPTSYGYT
>many|TRBV12-3/TRBV12-4|TRBJ1-5
ASSLQGTDQPQH
>many|TRBV7-9|TRBJ1-1
ASSLGQINTEAF
>few|TRBV6-6|TRBJ2-3
ASSRNGGMRTDTQY
>many|TRBV4-1|TRBJ2-7
ASSQRTLQQSSSREQY
>many|TRBV18|TRBJ2-3
ASSPRRLHSSTDTQY
>few|TRBV5-1|TRBJ1-5
ASSLLGERNQPQH
>many|TRBV7-6|TRBJ2-2
ASSPTTSGDTGELF
>-|TRBV20-1|TRBJ1-1
SAKWGTEAF
>-|TRBV2|TRBJ1-1
ASSLNRVMNTEAF
>many|TRBV7-2|TRBJ2-7
ASEGNYEQY
>-|TRBV29-1|TRBJ2-2
SVDPKSGELF
>many|TRBV7-2|TRBJ2-3
ASSEEYWKLRTDTQY
>many|TRBV4-3|TRBJ1-5
ASSQDLNQPQH
>-|TRBV6-5|TRBJ1-2
ASSYSKGSQNYGYT
>few|TRBV6-6|TRBJ1-1
ASSYYMGGGMDTEAF
>few|TRBV5-1|TRBJ2-5
ASSSIGETQY